This TCR beta chain was recorded in a study of blood T cells in healthy people across ages. Primers used in a second PCR of roughly 6 to 12 cycles were a sample-barcoded 5' primer and a J-beta primer mix. A template-switch adaptor that had 12 random nucleotides put a tag on each cDNA molecule. TCRdb re-called the 5' RACE reads through MiXCR, storing one row per CDR3 protein. The sample holds about 1.8 million distinct CDR3 sequences, around half seen once. All donors came from Russia, were Caucasian and healthy, and spanned ages roughly 6 to 95. V dropped 5 bases and J dropped 8 bases, with 15 bases sitting between them. The germline V gene has CDR1 SGHVS and CDR2 FNYEAQ. The CDR3 runs to 13 residues.

What was sequenced was blood. This clonotype was obtained from a middle-aged woman in good health. The chain is built from TRBV7-6 and TRBJ2-5; D gene uncertain. The CDR3 sequence is CASSLEQWGTQYF. In DNA, the CDR3 is TGTGCCAGCAGCCTGGAACAGTGGGGAACCCAGTACTTC. The whole variable domain, remainder taken from reference TRBV7-6 and TRBJ2-5, is GAGVSQSPRYKVTKRGQDVALRCDPISGHVSLYWYRQALGQGPEFLTYFNYEAQQDKSGLPNDRFSAERPEGSISTLTIQRTEQRDSAMYRCASSLEQWGTQYFGPGTRLLVL.